The 20 T cell receptor beta chains reported below all come from one sample, sequenced in a study of blood T cell repertoires in COVID-19. The protocol was immunoSEQ multiplex PCR, while the TCRdb copy is restricted to in-frame clones and leaves out a portion. The data contain roughly 50,000 clones, 70% to 90% of them seen just once; the ten biggest clones take up over 15%. The sequencing input was peripheral blood. Every receptor here comes from a human donor in a cohort sampled during active COVID-19.

The chain recombines TRBV3-1 (or the pseudogene TRBV3-2) with TRBJ2-3, with D unresolved. V was shortened by 1 base and J by 10 bases, with 9 bases between the two germline ends. Germline V lookup: CDR1 LGHDT, CDR2 YNNKEL (reference sequence). The CDR3 spans 12 residues. The CDR3 nucleotides read TGTGCCAGCAGCCAAGTACCCGGGTCGCAGTATTTT. Amino acids: CASSQVPGSQYF.

This clone was counted between two and nine times. One junction end disagrees with the germline gene, perhaps due to a read error. The V gene is TRBV18, the J gene TRBJ1-1; 9 positions match TRBD1. Germline loops: CDR1 KGHSH, CDR2 LQKENI. This CDR3 spans 17 amino acids. CDR3 nucleotide sequence: TGTGCCAGCTCTCCACCAGGGACAGGGAGTGGGAACACTGAAGCTTTCTTT. Its translation: CASSPPGTGSGNTEAFF.

The chain couples TRBV10-3 to TRBJ2-1, with D perhaps TRBD2 (6 bases). The CDR3 has 13 residues. Germline CDR1 ENHRY, CDR2 SYGVKD. Trimming took off 7 bases at V and 10 bases at J, with 17 bases between the two ends. The CDR3 sequence: CAITAGLVAEQFF. For the CDR3, the DNA is TGTGCCATCACCGCGGGACTTGTGGCGGAGCAGTTCTTC.

The chain has TRBV6-5 and TRBJ1-1; 8 bases are shared with TRBD1. The V gene's germline CDR1 is MNHEY and CDR2 SVGAGI. The CDR3 sequence is 13 residues long. Trimming cost V 6 bases and J 5 bases; bases outside gene matches: 5. CDR3 sequence (DNA): TGTGCCAGCAGCACAGGGGGTATGACTGAAGCTTTCTTT. This translates into CASSTGGMTEAFF.

The chain recombines TRBV9 with TRBJ2-3, with D tentatively TRBD1 (5 bases). Per germline, CDR1 SGDLS and CDR2 YYNGEE. The CDR3 totals 13 residues. V lost 5 bases, J lost 7 bases, and 14 bases lay in between. The CDR3 DNA follows: TGTGCCAGCAGTGCGACAGTTTCTTATACGCAGTATTTT. It specifies CASSATVSYTQYF.

V is TRBV10-3 and J is TRBJ1-2; 7 bases match TRBD1. The germline gives CDR1 ENHRY, CDR2 SYGVKD. J lost 3 bases, V lost 4 bases, and 5 bases had no gene match. The CDR3 runs 14 residues. The CDR3 nucleotides read TGTGCCATCAGTGTAAGGGACAGCTACTATGGCTACACCTTC. Amino acid sequence: CAISVRDSYYGYTF.

The CDR3 nucleotides read TGTGCCAGCAGCCTCCGCACCGGGGGGCGGGGTGGCCAAGAGACCCAGTACTTC. This sequence encodes CASSLRTGGRGGQETQYF. V gene TRBV3-1 (or the pseudogene TRBV3-2) combines with J gene TRBJ2-5, with D tentatively TRBD2 (7 bases). The CDR3 is 18 residues long. CDR1 and CDR2 from the germline V gene are LGHDT and YNNKEL (reference sequence). Trimming left V 4 bases short and J 1 base short, with 22 bases between.

This clone was picked up a small number of times. V usage is TRBV27 and J usage is TRBJ1-6; TRBD1 might be the D (5 bases). In germline, CDR1 is MNHEY, CDR2 SMNVEV (reference sequence). The CDR3 has 13 amino acids. Trimming took 6 bases from V and 9 from J, leaving 12 bases between them. The CDR3 DNA reads TGTGCCAGCAGAGGGGAACTAAGTTCACCCCTCCACTTT. This translates into CASRGELSSPLHF.

DNA for the CDR3: TGTGCCAGCAGCCGGGGGGGGACCAGCACAGATACGCAGTATTTT. This codes for CASSRGGTSTDTQYF. The rearrangement joins TRBV3-1 (or the pseudogene TRBV3-2) to TRBJ2-3; 7 bases agree with TRBD2. The V gene's germline CDR1 is LGHDT and CDR2 YNNKEL (reference sequence). This CDR3 contains 15 residues. V was clipped by 4 bases and J by 0 bases; unmatched bases: 4.

The chain links TRBV27 to TRBJ2-1; TRBD1 matches at 7 bases. The CDR3 extends over 15 amino acids. The germline gives CDR1 MNHEY, CDR2 SMNVEV (reference sequence). The V and J ends lost 2 bases and 7 bases, in that order; junction bases with no gene match: 8. This CDR3 reads CASSLLRDRGNEQFF. The CDR3 nucleotides read TGTGCCAGCAGTTTACTCCGGGACAGAGGGAATGAGCAGTTCTTC.

The chain recombines TRBV6-6 with TRBJ1-3; 7 positions match TRBD1. V dropped 0 bases and J dropped 1; count of bases not matched to a gene: 0. The CDR3 is 15 residues long. Germline assignment: CDR1 MNHNY and CDR2 SVGAGI (reference sequence). The CDR3: CASSYSQGSGNTIYF. The CDR3 DNA reads TGTGCCAGCAGTTACTCACAGGGGTCTGGAAACACCATATATTTT.

The chain has TRBV25-1 and TRBJ1-2; D is possibly TRBD1 (5 bases). The CDR3 consists of 13 residues. Trimming pared 6 bases from V and 8 bases from J, leaving 16 bases between. Germline CDR1 MGHDK, CDR2 SYGVNS. For the CDR3, the DNA is TGTGCCAGCAGGGGGCCGGCGAATATGGGCTACACCTTC. Its protein product is CASRGPANMGYTF.

This clone was found once. This sequence joins TRBV6-5 and TRBJ1-4; weak D call: TRBD1 (6 bases). Between the trimmed V and J ends, which lost 4 bases and 0 bases, there was a span of 9 bases. The germline V gene has CDR1 MNHEY and CDR2 SVGAGI. The CDR3 consists of 15 residues. CDR3 nucleotides: TGTGCCAGCAGTTCGACAGGCTCAACTAATGAAAAACTGTTTTTT. It encodes CASSSTGSTNEKLFF.

CDR3 coding DNA: TGTGCCATCAGTGACTACGTTACGACAGGGGGGGACTATGGCTACACCTTC. As protein: CAISDYVTTGGDYGYTF. The chain carries TRBV10-3 and TRBJ1-2; TRBD1 matches 9 bases. The germline V gene has CDR1 ENHRY and CDR2 SYGVKD. This CDR3 is built from 17 residues. Trimming cost V 3 bases and J 3 bases; bases outside gene matches: 11.

The chain links TRBV6-2 or TRBV6-3 to TRBJ1-3; a weak D match, TRBD1 (5 bases). This CDR3 comprises 14 residues. Trimming took 6 bases from V and 0 from J, leaving 9 bases between them. Germline loops: CDR1 MNHEY, CDR2 SVGEGT. CDR3 amino acids: CASSSGVSGNTIYF. CDR3 sequence (DNA): TGTGCCAGCAGCTCGGGGGTCTCTGGAAACACCATATATTTT.

V and J are TRBV24-1 and TRBJ2-7, with 8 bases lining up with TRBD1. Germline values: CDR1 KGHDR, CDR2 SFDVKD. The ends lost 8 bases at V and 3 bases at J; junction bases unmatched: 2. The CDR3 loop spans 12 amino acids. The DNA for the CDR3 is TGTGCCACCACGGGACAGGACTACGAGCAGTACTTC. Protein sequence: CATTGQDYEQYF.

For the CDR3, the DNA is TGTGCCAGCTCACCACCGATTGCTGGGTCCCCAGGTCCCATCTACGAGCAGTACTTC. Its translation is CASSPPIAGSPGPIYEQYF. The chain uses TRBV18 and TRBJ2-7; no reliable D call. CDR3 length: 19 residues. Germline V gene sequence: CDR1 KGHSH, CDR2 LQKENI. Trimming shortened V by 0 bases and J by 3 bases, and 24 bases separated the two germline ends.

The rearrangement joins TRBV9 to TRBJ2-1, with 11 bases matching TRBD2. The CDR3 runs to 17 residues. Germline assignment: CDR1 SGDLS and CDR2 YYNGEE. The J segment lost 7 bases and the V segment lost 3 bases, leaving 12 bases of the junction unmatched. CDR3 in amino acids: CASSGGVLAGGGNEQFF. The CDR3 DNA reads as TGTGCCAGCAGCGGAGGCGTCCTAGCGGGGGGTGGGAATGAGCAGTTCTTC. Based on the CDR3 plus reference TRBV9 and TRBJ2-1, the full variable domain is DSGVTQTPKHLITATGQRVTLRCSPRSGDLSVYWYQQSLDQGLQFLIQYYNGEERAKGNILERFSAQQFPDLHSELNLSSLELGDSALYFCASSGGVLAGGGNEQFFGPGTRLTVL.

This chain links TRBV18 with TRBJ1-1; TRBD1 matches 7 bases. The CDR3 sequence is 20 residues long. Germline V gene data show CDR1 as KGHSH and CDR2 as LQKENI. Losses at the gene ends were 3 bases for V and 0 bases for J; bases not matched to a gene: 19. CDR3 in DNA: TGTGCCAGCTCACCGGTGGGACAGTTCGGGGTACAATATATGAACACTGAAGCTTTCTTT. It translates to CASSPVGQFGVQYMNTEAFF.

This rearrangement joins TRBV3-1 (or the pseudogene TRBV3-2) to TRBJ1-5; D is ambiguous. The V gene lost 6 bases and the J gene lost 3 bases, with 12 bases spanning the gap. The CDR3 extends over 14 amino acids. Germline CDR1 and CDR2: LGHDT and YNNKEL (reference sequence). The CDR3 sequence: CASSWGETNQPQHF. The CDR3, as DNA: TGTGCCAGCAGTTGGGGAGAGACCAATCAGCCCCAGCATTTT.